This passage covers 7 T cell receptor beta chains from one sample sequenced in a study of CD8 T cells in Susac syndrome. cDNA came from roughly 0.5 to 1 ug RNA primed by random hexamers. One entry per CDR3 protein, called by TCRdb with MiXCR from the immunoSEQ multiplex PCR reads. The profile covers fewer than 150,000 distinct CDR3 sequences, with 94% appearing a single time and approximately 0.25% taken by the ten largest. The sequenced sample was CD8+ T cells from PBMCs. The receptors were gathered from a human donor in good health.

The chain joins TRBV6-6 to TRBJ2-4, with D perhaps given as TRBD1 or TRBD2 (6 bases each). The CDR3 is 13 residues long. Trimming took 5 bases from V and 7 from J, leaving 12 bases between them. Looked up from germline, CDR1 is MNHNY and CDR2 is SVGAGI (reference sequence). CDR3 residues: CASSEGGLNIQYF. In DNA, the CDR3 is TGTGCCAGCAGTGAGGGGGGCCTCAACATTCAGTACTTC.

The J gene is TRBJ2-7, the V gene TRBV12-3 or TRBV12-4, with a possible D match to TRBD2 (5 bases). The CDR3 totals 14 residues. V was pared by 5 bases and J by 0 bases, with 11 bases between. The CDR3 is CASSHLGSSYEQYF. The CDR3, as DNA: TGTGCCAGCAGTCACCTGGGGAGCTCCTACGAGCAGTACTTC.

The chain employs TRBV27 and TRBJ2-7; possibly TRBD1 for D (5 bases). CDR3 size: 12 residues. V gave up 6 bases and J gave up 0 bases, with 6 bases separating them. Germline V gene lookup returns CDR1 MNHEY and CDR2 SMNVEV (reference sequence). The CDR3 DNA sequence: TGTGCCAGCAGGGGGCTCTCCTACGAGCAGTACTTC. This codes for CASRGLSYEQYF.

The chain employs TRBV29-1 and TRBJ1-4; tentatively, D is TRBD1 (6 bases). The V end was cut by 5 bases, the J end by 2 bases, with 15 bases between. The germline V gene has CDR1 SQVTM and CDR2 ANQGSEA. The CDR3 runs 15 residues. Here the CDR3 reads CSVPGVDSTNEKLFF. CDR3 nucleotide sequence: TGCAGCGTTCCAGGGGTGGATTCGACTAATGAAAAACTGTTTTTT.

The V gene is TRBV29-1, the J gene TRBJ2-7; maybe TRBD1 (5 bases). CDR1 SQVTM and CDR2 ANQGSEA come from the germline V gene. The CDR3 consists of 13 residues. V was shortened by 0 bases and J by 3 bases, with 9 bases between the two germline ends. In nucleotides, the CDR3 is TGCAGCGTTGAAGAGCCGCAGGGCTACGAGCAGTACTTC. Translation gives CSVEEPQGYEQYF.

The genes are TRBV12-3 or TRBV12-4 and TRBJ2-5; D uncertain. This CDR3 has 12 amino acids. The V end lost 6 bases, the J end lost 4 bases, and 9 bases lay between the germline ends. The CDR3 is CASRKYRETQYF. The CDR3 DNA is TGTGCCAGCAGAAAATATAGAGAGACCCAGTACTTC.

The J gene is TRBJ1-5, the V gene TRBV28; D is uncertain. The ends were cut back, 7 bases at V and 0 bases at J, with 10 bases in the middle. CDR1 is MDHEN, CDR2 SYDVKM, per germline. The CDR3 covers 14 residues. The CDR3 region is CASTGSYSNQPQHF. CDR3 coding DNA: TGTGCCAGCACGGGCTCCTATAGCAATCAGCCCCAGCATTTT.